The T cell receptor (beta chain) described here comes from a study of blood T cell repertoires in COVID-19. Turning to the study itself: COVID-19 samples from acute and convalescent phases originated in the United States, Italy and Spain. Nucleic acid was either cDNA or gDNA, and it came from T cells, B-cell-depleted T cells, or PBMCs.

In regard to this clone: This sample also contains other DNA sequences that code for the same CDR3.

Per the authors' pipeline: Estimates of nucleated cell counts were drawn from the amplification of reference gene primers. Method: immunoSEQ multiplex PCR; TCRdb's copy keeps in-frame clones and lacks some. D and trimming were read from the DNA, whereas the V and J calls and clone size are those reported in that table. The table records over 200,000 clones, 65% to 85% of them present only once. V lost 0 bases to trimming and J lost 4 bases, with 7 bases between them. Germline V gene lookup returns CDR1 LGHDT and CDR2 YNNKEL (reference sequence). The CDR3 length is 14 residues. The source of this sequence is a man aged 45-65 years with active or convalescent COVID-19. The chain carries TRBV3-1 (or the pseudogene TRBV3-2) and TRBJ1-5; D call uncertain. Sequenced material: peripheral blood. The DNA of the CDR3 is TGTGCCAGCAGCCAAGATTTGAGTAATCAGCCCCAGCATTTT. It codes for CASSQDLSNQPQHF.